Below, 9 T cell receptor beta chains from the same sample are listed, as sequenced in a study of PD-1 blockade in classical Hodgkin lymphoma. With no exception, relapse followed autologous stem cell transplantation in all patients, and brentuximab vedotin exposure varied. Here immunoSEQ multiplex PCR was the method, and the copy in TCRdb shows in-frame clones only, minus some. The sample yields 20,000 to 30,000 clones, roughly 79% seen once. This specimen consisted of peripheral blood mononuclear cells (PBMCs), obtained before the second cycle of nivolumab. Receptors originate from a human donor with classical Hodgkin lymphoma.

This chain links TRBV19 with TRBJ1-6; TRBD1 aligns across 10 bases. V lost 8 bases and J lost 6; bases outside the gene matches: 1. CDR3 length equals 13 residues. Germline lookup yields CDR1 LNHDA and CDR2 SQIVND (reference sequence). CDR3 sequence reads: CASRDRGNSPLHF. As DNA, the CDR3 is TGTGCCAGTCGGGACAGGGGTAATTCACCCCTCCACTTT.

This clone was counted a single time. The chain joins TRBV6-5 to TRBJ2-1; D unresolved. Per the germline V gene, CDR1 is MNHEY and CDR2 is SVGAGI. V lost 1 base to trimming and J lost 7 bases, with 8 bases between them. This CDR3 contains 13 residues. The CDR3 sequence: CASSYFESNEQFF. The CDR3 DNA reads TGTGCCAGCAGTTACTTCGAGTCTAATGAGCAGTTCTTC.

V and J are TRBV11-2 and TRBJ2-7, with D unresolved. V was trimmed by 1 base and J by 0 bases, leaving 7 bases between them. CDR3 length: 14 amino acids. CDR1 and CDR2 from the germline V gene are SGHAT and FQNNGV. CDR3 DNA: TGTGCCAGCAGCTTAGCCCTAGGCTCCTACGAGCAGTACTTC. The encoded protein is CASSLALGSYEQYF.

This chain connects TRBV19 to TRBJ2-3; D may correspond to TRBD1 or TRBD2 (5 bases each). Germline CDR1 is LNHDA and CDR2 is SQIVND (reference sequence). The CDR3 extends over 13 amino acids. V gave up 10 bases and J gave up 2 bases, with 13 bases separating them. CDR3 in DNA: TGTGCCACCGGGACCCGACCCACAGATACGCAGTATTTT. It specifies CATGTRPTDTQYF.

V and J are TRBV6-1 and TRBJ1-1, with D unresolved. The CDR3 covers 14 residues. CDR1 is MNHNS, CDR2 SASEGT, per germline. V was pared by 0 bases and J by 2 bases, with 7 bases between. The CDR3 DNA follows: TGTGCCAGCAGTGAAGCGCGGGGTAACACTGAAGCTTTCTTT. Protein product: CASSEARGNTEAFF.

The V and J genes are TRBV9 and TRBJ2-2; the D is unclear. Per germline, CDR1 SGDLS and CDR2 YYNGEE. Trimming removed 5 bases from V and 0 bases from J, with 5 bases in between. The CDR3 has 13 amino acids. In nucleotides, the CDR3 is TGTGCCAGCAGTGGCACGAACACCGGGGAGCTGTTTTTT. The encoded protein is CASSGTNTGELFF.

The V call is TRBV2, the J call TRBJ2-1, with 10 bases that match TRBD1. The germline V gene has CDR1 SNHLY and CDR2 FYNNEI. The CDR3 runs 16 residues. Unmatched junction bases numbered 11, after V lost 4 bases and J lost 8 bases. The CDR3 DNA reads TGTGCCAGCAGTGCAGGGACAGGGGACGTCGGGGATGAGCAGTTCTTC. This gives the protein CASSAGTGDVGDEQFF. Looking up the rest from reference TRBV2 and TRBJ2-1 gives the full variable domain: EPEVTQTPSHQVTQMGQEVILRCVPISNHLYFYWYRQILGQKVEFLVSFYNNEISEKSEIFDDQFSVERPDGSNFTLKIRSTKLEDSAMYFCASSAGTGDVGDEQFFGPGTRLTVL.

The genes are TRBV6-1 and TRBJ2-7, with D possibly TRBD2 on 6 matching bases. V was cut by 8 bases and J by 2 bases, with 13 bases left in between. CDR3 size: 13 residues. Germline V gives CDR1 MNHNS, CDR2 SASEGT. In DNA form, the CDR3 reads TGTGCCAGCGGGAGTAGCGGAACCTACGAGCAGTACTTC. It translates to CASGSSGTYEQYF.

This clone occurred many times. This sequence joins TRBV28 and TRBJ1-2; no definite D call. The CDR3 covers 14 residues. CDR1 is MDHEN, CDR2 SYDVKM, per germline. The V gene lost 5 bases and the J gene lost 1 base, with 11 bases spanning the gap. The CDR3 loop reads CASSRVALNYGYTF. In DNA, the CDR3 is TGTGCCAGCAGTAGGGTGGCGCTTAACTATGGCTACACCTTC.